Listed below are T cell receptor beta chains from one sample, sequenced in a study of cytomegalovirus exposure and HLA in healthy donors. Only in-frame clones appear in the TCRdb table, and some are missing; sequencing was by immunoSEQ multiplex PCR. Among some 120,000 clones listed, less than 80% were seen once. The sample comprised PBMCs. These TCRs come from a man aged 35 to 55 in good health and CMV-seropositive. Both conserved end residues are part of each CDR3. D genes are given only for firm matches. Size tells how often a clone was seen (once, few, many) or the class of an expanded clone, and some rows leave it out.

v_gene	j_gene	d_gene	abundance	CDR3aa	CDR3nt
TRBV6-6	TRBJ2-3	.	few	CASRAGSTDTQYF	TGTGCCAGCAGGGCAGGGAGCACAGATACGCAGTATTTT
TRBV7-8	TRBJ1-2	.	.	CASSFGWDSWGGYTF	TGTGCCAGCAGCTTTGGATGGGACTCCTGGGGCGGCTACACCTTC
TRBV7-3	TRBJ2-7	TRBD2	.	CASSNSGSSYEQYF	TGTGCCAGCAGTAATAGCGGGTCCTCCTACGAGCAGTACTTC
TRBV7-9	TRBJ2-7	.	.	CASSLAGDEQYF	TGTGCCAGCAGCTTAGCAGGGGACGAGCAGTACTTC
TRBV5-1	TRBJ1-1	TRBD1	.	CASSPTGTGGNTEAFF	TGCGCCAGCAGCCCGACCGGGACAGGGGGGAACACTGAAGCTTTCTTT
TRBV27	TRBJ1-2	.	.	CASSLRTGNYGYTF	TGTGCCAGCAGTTTACGTACAGGGAACTATGGCTACACCTTC
TRBV5-1	TRBJ2-7	.	.	CASSLEGDTYEQYF	TGCGCCAGCAGCTTGGAAGGGGATACCTACGAGCAGTACTTC
TRBV27	TRBJ2-1	TRBD1	.	CASSLGVGQELNEQFF	TGTGCCAGCAGTTTAGGAGTTGGACAGGAGTTGAATGAGCAGTTCTTC
TRBV7-8	TRBJ2-7	.	.	CASSLAQPIPYEQYF	TGTGCCAGCAGCTTAGCACAGCCCATACCCTACGAGCAGTACTTC
TRBV9	TRBJ2-2	.	.	CASSVAFQGGAAGELFF	TGTGCCAGCAGCGTAGCTTTCCAGGGAGGCGCGGCCGGGGAGCTGTTTTTT
TRBV4-2	TRBJ1-1	.	.	CASSPGMNTEAFF	TGTGCCAGCAGTCCAGGGATGAACACTGAAGCTTTCTTT
TRBV19	TRBJ1-5	TRBD1	.	CASSIGTGGQPQHF	TGTGCCAGTAGTATAGGGACAGGCGGCCAGCCCCAGCATTTT
TRBV9	TRBJ1-2	TRBD1	.	CASSLTGDGNYGYTF	TGTGCCAGCAGCCTTACAGGGGACGGAAACTATGGCTACACCTTC
TRBV30	TRBJ1-6	.	.	CAWRGRTDSPLHF	TGTGCCTGGAGGGGGAGGACGGATTCACCCCTCCACTTT
TRBV5-1	TRBJ2-6	TRBD1	.	CASSLGTAQVPGANVLTF	TGCGCCAGCAGCCTAGGGACAGCCCAGGTGCCTGGGGCCAACGTCCTGACTTTC